The 8 T cell receptor beta chains below come from one sample, sequenced in a study of response to subunit inactivated influenza vaccine. MiXCR, applied by TCRdb to the RT-PCR reads, yields one record per CDR3 protein. The repertoire holds 500,000 to 550,000 distinct CDR3 sequences, roughly 7.6% seen once, with under 15% in the top ten. The material was PBMCs from blood, obtained roughly 24 months after vaccination. All receptors come from a man aged 50 to 69 who received an inactivated influenza vaccine.

This clonotype was observed a handful of times. CDR3 residues: CASSPPGQSNYGYTF. The CDR3 DNA is TGTGCCAGCAGCCCCCCAGGACAGTCTAACTATGGCTACACCTTC. V is TRBV6-1 and J is TRBJ1-2, with a weak D call TRBD1 (6 bases). V lost 6 bases to trimming and J lost 0 bases, with 14 bases between them. Per the germline V gene, CDR1 is MNHNS and CDR2 is SASEGT. This CDR3 has 15 amino acids.

This clonotype has a handful of counts. The chain links TRBV12-3 or TRBV12-4 to TRBJ2-1; 8 bases map to TRBD2. The V segment lost 6 bases and the J segment 2 bases; nucleotides outside the gene matches: 6. CDR3 size: 15 residues. CDR3 amino acids: CASSHSGAPYNEQFF. The CDR3 nucleotides read TGTGCCAGCAGCCATAGCGGGGCCCCCTACAATGAGCAGTTCTTC.

A few counts support this clonotype. The V gene is TRBV7-2, the J gene TRBJ2-5; D gene ambiguous. The CDR3 is 13 amino acids. CDR1 and CDR2 (germline): SGHTA, FQGNSA. V was clipped by 8 bases and J by 5 bases, with 15 bases between them. The CDR3 DNA is TGTGCCAGCTCGGGCGGACCCGGTGAGACCCAGTACTTC. This codes for CASSGGPGETQYF. Combining the CDR3 with reference TRBV7-2 and TRBJ2-5 gives the whole variable domain GAGVSQSPSNKVTEKGKDVELRCDPISGHTALYWYRQSLGQGLEFLIYFQGNSAPDKSGLPSDRFSAERTGGSVSTLTIQRTQQEDSAVYLCASSGGPGETQYFGPGTRLLVL.

As for this clonotype: A much larger clone is a single base away; this may be a read error. The genes are TRBV19 and TRBJ2-1; 7 bases line up with TRBD1. Germline values: CDR1 LNHDA, CDR2 SQIVND (reference sequence). The CDR3 is made up of 15 amino acids. The V gene end was trimmed by 6 bases and the J gene end by 9 bases; junction bases not matched to a gene: 14. The CDR3 DNA reads TGTGCCAGTAGCTTACCGGGACAGCGAGGAGGTGAGCAGTTCTTC. The encoded protein is CASSLPGQRGGEQFF.

For the CDR3, the DNA is TGTGCCAGCAGCTTAGCGCCGGGGGAGTCCTACGAGCAGTACTTC. As protein: CASSLAPGESYEQYF. The genes are TRBV7-6 and TRBJ2-7; the D gene is possibly TRBD2 (6 bases). The CDR3 extends over 15 amino acids. The germline gives CDR1 SGHVS, CDR2 FNYEAQ. The V gene lost 0 bases and the J gene lost 1 base, with 10 bases spanning the gap. Full variable domain (remainder filled in from reference TRBV7-6 and TRBJ2-7): GAGVSQSPRYKVTKRGQDVALRCDPISGHVSLYWYRQALGQGPEFLTYFNYEAQQDKSGLPNDRFSAERPEGSISTLTIQRTEQRDSAMYRCASSLAPGESYEQYFGPGTRLTVT.

This clonotype occurred many times. The chain carries TRBV2 and TRBJ2-5, with D unclear. CDR3 size: 14 residues. V was trimmed by 6 bases and J by 1 base, leaving 12 bases between them. The germline CDR1 and CDR2 sequences are SNHLY and FYNNEI. In nucleotides, the CDR3 is TGTGCCAGCAGGAACGACTTGGGCCAAGAGACCCAGTACTTC. Its translation: CASRNDLGQETQYF.

This clonotype was recorded a few times. The chain combines TRBV20-1 with TRBJ2-5; D tentatively reads TRBD1 or TRBD2 (5 bases each). The CDR3 runs to 13 residues. Deletions cut 1 base from V and 3 bases from J, with 9 bases between. Germline loops: CDR1 DFQATT, CDR2 SNEGSKA (reference sequence). The CDR3 DNA reads TGCAGTGCTAGAGGGGGGACCGAAGAGACCCAGTACTTC. Encoded protein: CSARGGTEETQYF.

This clonotype was seen more than once but under ten times. The CDR3 DNA is TGCAGTGCTAGAATACAGGTCAACACTGAAGCTTTCTTT. Amino acid sequence: CSARIQVNTEAFF. The chain carries TRBV20-1 and TRBJ1-1, with D perhaps TRBD1 (5 bases). The CDR3 is 13 residues long. In germline, CDR1 is DFQATT, CDR2 SNEGSKA (reference sequence). The V and J ends lost 2 bases and 2 bases respectively, with 9 bases between them.